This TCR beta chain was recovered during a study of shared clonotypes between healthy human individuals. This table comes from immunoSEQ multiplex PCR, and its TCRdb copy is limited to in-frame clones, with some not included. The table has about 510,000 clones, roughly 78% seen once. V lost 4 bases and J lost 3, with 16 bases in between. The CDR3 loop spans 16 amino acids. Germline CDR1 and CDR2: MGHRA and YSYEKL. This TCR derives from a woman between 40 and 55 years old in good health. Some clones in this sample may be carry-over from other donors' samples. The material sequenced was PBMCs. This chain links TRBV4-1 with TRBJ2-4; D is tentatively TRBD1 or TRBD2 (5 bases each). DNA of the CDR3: TGCGCCAGCAGCCCGGCGGTAGGGACCCACAAAAACATTCAGTACTTC. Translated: CASSPAVGTHKNIQYF.